Detailed here is one T cell receptor beta chain. Its cognate antigen is unknown. Naive CD8 cells were CD45RO-negative, positively selected for CCR7, excluding terminally differentiated effector memory CD45RA+ cells. The CDR3 has 12 residues. CDR1 is LNHDA, CDR2 SQIVND, per germline (reference sequence). V was pared by 8 bases and J by 6 bases, with 14 bases between. The data were obtained in a study of shared clonotypes between healthy human individuals. Points from the study as a whole: Memory subsets generally showed lower estimated richness than naive subsets.

Clones were read by immunoSEQ multiplex PCR, and TCRdb kept only the in-frame ones, dropping some. The sample gives more than 2 million clones, less than 95% of which show up once; 0.9% to 1.3% is in the top ten. The TCR comes from a man aged 18 to 35 in good health. Input material: naive CD8+ T cells sorted from blood. The chain has TRBV19 and TRBJ2-7, with no clear D. For the CDR3, the DNA is TGTGCCAGTGGGGAAAAAGGGTTCGAGCAGTACTTC. It codes for CASGEKGFEQYF.